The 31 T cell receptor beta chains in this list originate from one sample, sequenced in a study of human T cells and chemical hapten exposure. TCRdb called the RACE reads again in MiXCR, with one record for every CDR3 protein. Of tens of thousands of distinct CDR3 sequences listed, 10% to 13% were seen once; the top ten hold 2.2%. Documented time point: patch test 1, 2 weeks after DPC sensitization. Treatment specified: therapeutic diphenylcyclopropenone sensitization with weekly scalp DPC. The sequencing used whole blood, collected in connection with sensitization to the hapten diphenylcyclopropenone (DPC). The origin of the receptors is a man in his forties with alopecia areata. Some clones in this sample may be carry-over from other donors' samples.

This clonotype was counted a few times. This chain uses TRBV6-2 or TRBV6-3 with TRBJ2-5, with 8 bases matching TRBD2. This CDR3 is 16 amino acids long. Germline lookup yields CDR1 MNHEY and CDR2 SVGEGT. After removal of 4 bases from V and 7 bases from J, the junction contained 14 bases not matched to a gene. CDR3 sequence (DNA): TGTGCCAGCAGTTCCTTGATAGCGGGGAGGCGTCGGACCCAGTACTTC. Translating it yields CASSSLIAGRRRTQYF.

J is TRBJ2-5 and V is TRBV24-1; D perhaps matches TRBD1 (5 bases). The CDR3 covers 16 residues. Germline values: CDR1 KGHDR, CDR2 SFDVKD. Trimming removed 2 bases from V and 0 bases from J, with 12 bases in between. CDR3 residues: CATSDSFSTDQETQYF. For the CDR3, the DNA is TGTGCCACCAGTGATTCATTTTCGACAGACCAAGAGACCCAGTACTTC.

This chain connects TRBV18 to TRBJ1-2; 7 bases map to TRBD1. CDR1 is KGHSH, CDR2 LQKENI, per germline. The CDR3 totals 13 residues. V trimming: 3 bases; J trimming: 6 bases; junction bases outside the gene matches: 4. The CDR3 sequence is CASSPSRGDGYTF. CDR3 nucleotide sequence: TGTGCCAGCTCACCCTCCAGGGGGGATGGCTACACCTTC.

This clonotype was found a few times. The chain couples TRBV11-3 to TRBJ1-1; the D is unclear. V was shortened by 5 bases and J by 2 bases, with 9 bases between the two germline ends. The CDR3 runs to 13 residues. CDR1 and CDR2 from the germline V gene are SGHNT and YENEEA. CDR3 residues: CASSPDTNTEAFF. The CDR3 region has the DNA TGTGCCAGCAGCCCCGACACCAACACTGAAGCTTTCTTT.

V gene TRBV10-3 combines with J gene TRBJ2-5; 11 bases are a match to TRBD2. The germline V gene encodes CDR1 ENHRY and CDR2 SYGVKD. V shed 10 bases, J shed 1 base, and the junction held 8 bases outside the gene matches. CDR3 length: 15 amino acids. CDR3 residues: CATSGLAETQETQYF. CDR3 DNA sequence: TGTGCCACTTCGGGACTAGCGGAAACCCAAGAGACCCAGTACTTC.

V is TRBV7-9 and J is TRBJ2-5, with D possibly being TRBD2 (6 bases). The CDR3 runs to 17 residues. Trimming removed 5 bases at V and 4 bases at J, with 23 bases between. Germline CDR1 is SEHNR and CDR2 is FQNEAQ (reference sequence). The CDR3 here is CASSQKEGLGDRETQYF. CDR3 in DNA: TGTGCCAGCAGCCAAAAGGAGGGACTGGGGGATCGAGAGACCCAGTACTTC.

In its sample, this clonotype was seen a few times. This CDR3 reads CASSLVGQGLYEQYF. CDR3 nucleotide sequence: TGCGCCAGCAGCTTGGTGGGACAGGGTCTCTACGAGCAGTACTTC. This chain links TRBV5-1 with TRBJ2-7; TRBD1 matches at 9 bases. The CDR3 spans 15 residues. The V gene end was trimmed by 0 bases and the J gene end by 3 bases; junction bases not matched to a gene: 4. Germline CDR1 reads SGHRS; CDR2 reads YFSETQ.

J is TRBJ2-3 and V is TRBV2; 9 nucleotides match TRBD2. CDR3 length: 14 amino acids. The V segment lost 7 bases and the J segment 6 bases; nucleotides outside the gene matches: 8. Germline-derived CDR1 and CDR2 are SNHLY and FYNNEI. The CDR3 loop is CASKPSGVPDTQYF. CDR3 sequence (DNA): TGTGCCAGCAAACCTAGCGGGGTGCCGGATACGCAGTATTTT. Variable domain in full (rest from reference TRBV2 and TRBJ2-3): EPEVTQTPSHQVTQMGQEVILRCVPISNHLYFYWYRQILGQKVEFLVSFYNNEISEKSEIFDDQFSVERPDGSNFTLKIRSTKLEDSAMYFCASKPSGVPDTQYFGPGTRLTVL.

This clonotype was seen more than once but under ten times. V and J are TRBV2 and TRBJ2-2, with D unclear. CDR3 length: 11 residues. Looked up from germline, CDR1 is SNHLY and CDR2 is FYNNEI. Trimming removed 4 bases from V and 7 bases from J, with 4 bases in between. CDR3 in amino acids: CASSGIGELFF. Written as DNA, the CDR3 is TGTGCCAGCAGTGGGATCGGGGAGCTGTTTTTT.

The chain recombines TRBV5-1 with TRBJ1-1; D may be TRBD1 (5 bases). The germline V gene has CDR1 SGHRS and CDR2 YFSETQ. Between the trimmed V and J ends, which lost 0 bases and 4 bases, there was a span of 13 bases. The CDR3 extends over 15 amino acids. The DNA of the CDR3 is TGCGCCAGCAGCTTGGACGGGGGGTTTGGCACTGAAGCTTTCTTT. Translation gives CASSLDGGFGTEAFF.

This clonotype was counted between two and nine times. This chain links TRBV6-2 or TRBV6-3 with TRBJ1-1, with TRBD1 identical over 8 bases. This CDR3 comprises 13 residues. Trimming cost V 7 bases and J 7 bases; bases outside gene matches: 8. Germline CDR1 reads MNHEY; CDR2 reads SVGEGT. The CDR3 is CASNQQGAGEAFF. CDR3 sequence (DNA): TGTGCCAGCAATCAGCAGGGGGCCGGTGAAGCTTTCTTT.

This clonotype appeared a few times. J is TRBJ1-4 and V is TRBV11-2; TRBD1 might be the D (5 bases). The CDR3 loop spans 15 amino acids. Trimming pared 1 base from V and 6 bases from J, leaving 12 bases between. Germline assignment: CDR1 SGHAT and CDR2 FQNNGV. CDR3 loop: CASSLAGGGYEKLFF. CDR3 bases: TGTGCCAGCAGCTTAGCTGGGGGAGGATATGAAAAACTGTTTTTT.

CDR3 loop: CASSPGLAGGWETQYF. CDR3 coding DNA: TGTGCCAGCAGCCCCGGACTAGCGGGAGGCTGGGAGACCCAGTACTTC. The chain has TRBV14 and TRBJ2-5, with 14 bases identical to TRBD2. V shed 4 bases, J shed 5 bases, and the junction held 6 bases outside the gene matches. The CDR3 covers 16 residues. Germline CDR1 is SGHDN and CDR2 is FVKESK.

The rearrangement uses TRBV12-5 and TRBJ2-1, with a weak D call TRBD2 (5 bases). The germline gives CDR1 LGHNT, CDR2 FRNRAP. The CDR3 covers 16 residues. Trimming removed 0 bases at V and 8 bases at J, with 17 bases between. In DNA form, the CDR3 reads TGTGCTAGTGGTTTGGTAACGGCTCCCGCGGGCGATGAGCAGTTCTTC. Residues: CASGLVTAPAGDEQFF.

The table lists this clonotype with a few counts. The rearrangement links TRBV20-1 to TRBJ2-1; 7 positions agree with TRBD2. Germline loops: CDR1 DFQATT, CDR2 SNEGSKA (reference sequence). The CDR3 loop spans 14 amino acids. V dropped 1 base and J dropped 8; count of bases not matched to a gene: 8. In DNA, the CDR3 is TGCAGTGCTAGAGTGGAAGCGGGATGGTATGAGCAGTTCTTC. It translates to CSARVEAGWYEQFF.

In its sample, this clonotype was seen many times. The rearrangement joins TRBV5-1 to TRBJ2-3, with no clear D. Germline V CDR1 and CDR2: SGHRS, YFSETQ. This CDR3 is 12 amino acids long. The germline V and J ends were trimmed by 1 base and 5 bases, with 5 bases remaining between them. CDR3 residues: CASSLNKDTQYF. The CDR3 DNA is TGCGCCAGCAGCTTGAATAAAGATACGCAGTATTTT.

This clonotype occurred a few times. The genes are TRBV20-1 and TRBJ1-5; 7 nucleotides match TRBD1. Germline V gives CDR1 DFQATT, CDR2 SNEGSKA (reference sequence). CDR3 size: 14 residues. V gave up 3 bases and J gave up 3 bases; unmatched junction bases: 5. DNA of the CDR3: TGCAGTGCTAGGGCAGGGGGTTTCAATCAGCCCCAGCATTTT. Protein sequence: CSARAGGFNQPQHF.

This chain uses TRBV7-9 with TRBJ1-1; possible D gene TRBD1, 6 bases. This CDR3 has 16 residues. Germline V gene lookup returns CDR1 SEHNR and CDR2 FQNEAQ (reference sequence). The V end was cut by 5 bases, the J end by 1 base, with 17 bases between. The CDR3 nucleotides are TGTGCCAGCAGCGGTGGGTCCGGACAGACGAACACTGAAGCTTTCTTT. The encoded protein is CASSGGSGQTNTEAFF.

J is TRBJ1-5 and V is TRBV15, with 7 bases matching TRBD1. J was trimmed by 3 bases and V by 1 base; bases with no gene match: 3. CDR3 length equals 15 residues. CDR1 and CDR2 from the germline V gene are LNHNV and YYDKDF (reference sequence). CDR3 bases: TGTGCCACCAGCAGAGGACAGGGTGCCAATCAGCCCCAGCATTTT. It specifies CATSRGQGANQPQHF.

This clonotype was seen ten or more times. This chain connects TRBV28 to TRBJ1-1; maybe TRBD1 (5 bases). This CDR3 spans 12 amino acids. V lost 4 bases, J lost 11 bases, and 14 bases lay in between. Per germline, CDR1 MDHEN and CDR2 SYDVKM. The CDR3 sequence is CASSWLGGMAFF. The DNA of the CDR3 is TGTGCCAGCAGTTGGCTGGGGGGGATGGCTTTCTTT.

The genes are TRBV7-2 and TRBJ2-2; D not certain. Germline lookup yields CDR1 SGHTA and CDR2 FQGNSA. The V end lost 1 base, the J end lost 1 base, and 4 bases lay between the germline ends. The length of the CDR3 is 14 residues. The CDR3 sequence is CASSLVLNTGELFF. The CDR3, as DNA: TGTGCCAGCAGCTTAGTGCTGAACACCGGGGAGCTGTTTTTT.

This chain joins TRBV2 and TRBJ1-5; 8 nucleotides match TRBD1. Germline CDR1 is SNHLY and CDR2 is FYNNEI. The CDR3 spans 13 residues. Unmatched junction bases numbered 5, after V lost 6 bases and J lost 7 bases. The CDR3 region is CASRDRVIQPQHF. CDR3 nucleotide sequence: TGTGCCAGCAGGGACAGGGTCATACAGCCCCAGCATTTT.

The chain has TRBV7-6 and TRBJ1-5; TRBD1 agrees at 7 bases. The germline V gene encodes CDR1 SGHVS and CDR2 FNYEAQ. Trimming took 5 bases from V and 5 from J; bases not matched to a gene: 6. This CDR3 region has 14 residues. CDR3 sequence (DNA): TGTGCCAGCAGCCCGACAGGGATGGATCAGCCCCAGCATTTT. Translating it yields CASSPTGMDQPQHF.

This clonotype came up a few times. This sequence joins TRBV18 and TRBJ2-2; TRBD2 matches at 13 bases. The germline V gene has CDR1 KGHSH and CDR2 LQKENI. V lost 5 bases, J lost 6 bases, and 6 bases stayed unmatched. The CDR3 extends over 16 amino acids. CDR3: CASSFGLAGVPGELFF. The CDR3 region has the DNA TGTGCCAGCTCATTTGGACTAGCGGGAGTTCCCGGGGAGCTGTTTTTT.

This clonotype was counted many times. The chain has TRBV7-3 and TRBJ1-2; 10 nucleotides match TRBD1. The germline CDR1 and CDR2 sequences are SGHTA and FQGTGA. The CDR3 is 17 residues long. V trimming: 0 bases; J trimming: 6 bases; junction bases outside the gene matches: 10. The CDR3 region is CASSLTSGDRGPDGYTF. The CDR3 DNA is TGTGCCAGCAGCTTAACGTCGGGGGACAGGGGACCGGATGGCTACACCTTC.

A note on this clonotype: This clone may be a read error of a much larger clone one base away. The CDR3 DNA follows: TGCAGCGTTGATGGCAGTCTTGGAGAGACCAAGTACTTC. Its translation is CSVDGSLGETKYF. V gene TRBV29-1 combines with J gene TRBJ2-5; D not certain. The CDR3 runs 13 residues. The V gene's germline CDR1 is SQVTM and CDR2 ANQGSEA.

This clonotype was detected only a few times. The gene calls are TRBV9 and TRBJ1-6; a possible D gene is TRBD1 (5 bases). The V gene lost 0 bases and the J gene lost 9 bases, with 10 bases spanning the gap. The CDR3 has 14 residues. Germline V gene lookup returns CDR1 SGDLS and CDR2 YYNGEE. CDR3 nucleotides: TGTGCCAGCAGCGTAGTGGACATTCCTTCACCCCTCCACTTT. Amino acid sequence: CASSVVDIPSPLHF.

Here the CDR3 reads CASSPEVIGSSGNTIYF. In DNA form, the CDR3 reads TGTGCCAGCAGTCCGGAGGTCATCGGAAGTTCTGGAAACACCATATATTTT. The chain is built from TRBV2 and TRBJ1-3; D gene unclear. CDR1 is SNHLY and CDR2 is FYNNEI in the germline V gene. Trimming removed 5 bases from V and 1 base from J, with 18 bases in between. This CDR3 contains 17 residues. The full variable domain, in which reference TRBV2 and TRBJ1-3 provide the parts outside the CDR3, is EPEVTQTPSHQVTQMGQEVILRCVPISNHLYFYWYRQILGQKVEFLVSFYNNEISEKSEIFDDQFSVERPDGSNFTLKIRSTKLEDSAMYFCASSPEVIGSSGNTIYFGEGSWLTVV.

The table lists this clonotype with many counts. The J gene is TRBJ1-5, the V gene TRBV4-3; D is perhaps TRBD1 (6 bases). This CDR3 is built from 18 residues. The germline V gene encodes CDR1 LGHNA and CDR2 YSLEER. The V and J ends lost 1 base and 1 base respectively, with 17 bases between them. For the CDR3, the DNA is TGCGCCAGCAGCCAAGTGGTAATTCGGGGGGCCAGCAATCAGCCCCAGCATTTT. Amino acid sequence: CASSQVVIRGASNQPQHF.

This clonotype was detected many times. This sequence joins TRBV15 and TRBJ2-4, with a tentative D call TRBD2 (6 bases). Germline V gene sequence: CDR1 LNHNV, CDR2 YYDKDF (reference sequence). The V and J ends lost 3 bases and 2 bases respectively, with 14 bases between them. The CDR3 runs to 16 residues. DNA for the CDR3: TGTGCCACCAGCAGGACGGGAGTCGCAACCAAAAACATTCAGTACTTC. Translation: CATSRTGVATKNIQYF.

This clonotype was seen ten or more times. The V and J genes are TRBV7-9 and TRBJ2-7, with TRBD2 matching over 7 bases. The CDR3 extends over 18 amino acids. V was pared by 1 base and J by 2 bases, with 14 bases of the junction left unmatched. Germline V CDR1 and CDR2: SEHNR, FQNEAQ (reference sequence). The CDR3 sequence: CASSLDWGSGIRAYEQYF. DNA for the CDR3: TGTGCCAGCAGCTTAGATTGGGGGAGCGGGATCCGGGCCTACGAGCAGTACTTC. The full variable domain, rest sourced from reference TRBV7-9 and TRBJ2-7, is DTGVSQNPRHKITKRGQNVTFRCDPISEHNRLYWYRQTLGQGPEFLTYFQNEAQLEKSRLLSDRFSAERPKGSFSTLEIQRTEQGDSAMYLCASSLDWGSGIRAYEQYFGPGTRLTVT.